This T cell receptor (beta chain) stems from a study of CD8 T cells in ankylosing spondylitis. In its sample, this clonotype was seen many times. Its specificity is unknown. TCRdb independently ran MiXCR on the 5' RACE reads; one entry per CDR3 protein. The sample includes 300,000 to 350,000 distinct CDR3 sequences, less than 25% of them seen just once. General study findings and limits: Disease-linked clones were reportedly significantly enriched in matched ankylosing spondylitis synovial fluid. What appeared characteristic of ankylosing spondylitis blood was a TCR beta motif of 7 or 8 highly homologous variants.

V was clipped by 3 bases and J by 5 bases, with 14 bases between them. The CDR3 is 15 amino acids. The source of this sequence is a female donor with ankylosing spondylitis or in good health (not recorded which). The material sequenced was blood, either unsorted or a sorted T cell fraction (not recorded which). The chain combines TRBV12-3 or TRBV12-4 with TRBJ2-1; D might be TRBD1 (5 bases). The CDR3 loop reads CASSFRGEAHNEQFF. The CDR3 DNA reads TGTGCCAGCAGTTTTAGGGGCGAGGCCCACAATGAGCAGTTCTTC.